This TCR beta chain came from a study of blood T cell repertoires in COVID-19. The germline CDR1 and CDR2 sequences are PRHDT and FYEKMQ (reference sequence). The V gene lost 4 bases and the J gene lost 2 bases, with 12 bases spanning the gap. The CDR3 consists of 14 residues. TCRdb's copy holds only in-frame clones and misses some; the assay was immunoSEQ multiplex PCR. The data hold 90,000 to 110,000 clones, with roughly 76% observed a single time. Sequencing was performed on peripheral blood. This receptor was taken from a woman aged 70-85 years with acute or convalescent COVID-19. The chain combines TRBV13 with TRBJ2-7; D perhaps matches TRBD1 (6 bases). CDR3 sequence reads: CASSSGTYPYEQYF. The CDR3 DNA is TGTGCCAGCAGCTCCGGGACATACCCCTACGAGCAGTACTTC.